A selection of T cell receptor beta chains follows, all from one sample in a study of T cells in Graves' hyperthyroidism and ophthalmopathy. TCRdb called the multiplex PCR reads again in MiXCR, with one record for every CDR3 protein. The data contain about 300,000 distinct CDR3 sequences, roughly a fifth of them singletons. The sequenced material came from blood. All receptors come from a man aged 50-59 years with Graves' ophthalmopathy. Each CDR3 is given with its conserved first and last residue. Each record gives: CDR3 protein, CDR3 DNA, D gene, J gene, V gene, clone size. A D gene is named only where the DNA matches it firmly. Clone size is shown for a subset of rows, as once, few, many or a class of expanded clone.

CASSLRRMDRGQPQHF TGTGCCAGTAGTCTACGCAGGATGGACCGGGGTCAGCCCCAGCATTTT - TRBJ1-5 TRBV19 -
CSAREGAAAQETQYF TGCAGTGCTAGAGAAGGCGCGGCGGCCCAAGAGACCCAGTACTTC - TRBJ2-5 TRBV20-1 many
CASSTTLYLEQYF TGTGCCAGTAGTACGACTCTCTATCTGGAGCAGTACTTC - TRBJ2-7 TRBV19 many
CASSLSQGRETQYF TGTGCCAGCAGTTTGAGCCAGGGGCGGGAGACCCAGTACTTC - TRBJ2-5 TRBV28 -
CSATGLSSGNTIYF TGCAGTGCTACCGGACTCAGCTCTGGAAACACCATATATTTT - TRBJ1-3 TRBV20-1 -
CASSPQTGYEQYF TGTGCCAGCAGTCCCCAGACAGGGTACGAGCAGTACTTC TRBD1 TRBJ2-7 TRBV12-3/TRBV12-4 many
CATRKTSGRGNYNEQFF TGTGCCACCAGGAAGACTAGCGGGAGGGGGAACTACAATGAGCAGTTCTTC TRBD2 TRBJ2-1 TRBV15 many
CASGIQETQYF TGTGCCAGTGGGATACAAGAGACCCAGTACTTC - TRBJ2-5 TRBV19 many
CASSSSGTGVYGYTF TGTGCCAGCAGTTCATCCGGGACAGGCGTCTATGGCTACACCTTC TRBD1 TRBJ1-2 TRBV28 many
CASSPPWGLEEETQYF TGTGCCAGCAGCCCTCCTTGGGGACTTGAAGAGGAGACCCAGTACTTC - TRBJ2-5 TRBV7-9 many
CASSLNRDHSGNTIYF TGTGCCAGTAGCCTCAACAGGGACCACTCTGGAAACACCATATATTTT - TRBJ1-3 TRBV19 few
CASSSHASGFQETQYF TGTGCCAGCAGCTCGCACGCTAGCGGGTTCCAAGAGACCCAGTACTTC TRBD2 TRBJ2-5 TRBV28 few
CASSVGAVGLEQYF TGTGCCAGCAGCGTAGGGGCAGTGGGGCTCGAGCAGTACTTC - TRBJ2-7 TRBV9 -
CASRGGDQPQHF TGTGCCAGCCGGGGTGGAGATCAGCCCCAGCATTTT - TRBJ1-5 TRBV12-3/TRBV12-4 -
CTTSEQGRGAFF TGTACCACCAGTGAACAGGGCCGGGGAGCTTTCTTT - TRBJ1-1 TRBV24-1 -
CASSSPIAGSTDTQYF TGTGCCAGCAGTTCCCCTATAGCGGGTTCCACAGATACGCAGTATTTT TRBD2 TRBJ2-3 TRBV28 few
CASSSVGGTEAFF TGCGCCAGCAGCTCCGTGGGGGGCACTGAAGCTTTCTTT - TRBJ1-1 TRBV10-2 -
CSAGRTSGMTDTQYF TGCAGTGCGGGTAGGACTAGCGGGATGACAGATACGCAGTATTTT TRBD2 TRBJ2-3 TRBV20-1 many
CASSFEDQPQHF TGTGCCAGCAGCTTTGAGGATCAGCCCCAGCATTTT - TRBJ1-5 TRBV7-9 -
CASSELGAGLKTQYF TGTGCCAGCAGTGAATTAGGTGCAGGGTTAAAGACCCAGTACTTC - TRBJ2-5 TRBV6-1 few
CASSSGNLDEQFF TGTGCCAGTTCGTCCGGGAACCTCGATGAGCAGTTCTTC - TRBJ2-1 TRBV7-3 many
CASSYSAGLAEGYTGELFF TGTGCCAGCAGTTACTCAGCGGGACTAGCGGAGGGGTACACCGGGGAGCTGTTTTTT TRBD2 TRBJ2-2 TRBV6-5 -
CASSSSQGHTDTQYF TGTGCCAGCAGCTCTTCACAGGGACACACAGATACGCAGTATTTT - TRBJ2-3 TRBV5-4 many
CSAGGAAVGETQYF TGCAGCGCCGGGGGTGCCGCGGTGGGCGAGACCCAGTACTTC - TRBJ2-5 TRBV29-1 few
CASSLSIFRDRDMNTEAFF TGTGCCAGCAGTTTATCGATATTCCGGGACAGGGACATGAACACTGAAGCTTTCTTT TRBD1 TRBJ1-1 TRBV27 many
CASRPGVPKETQYF TGTGCCAGCAGGCCTGGGGTGCCTAAAGAGACCCAGTACTTC - TRBJ2-5 TRBV2 few
CASTTGHGSTQYF TGTGCCAGCACAACAGGGCATGGGTCGACCCAGTACTTC - TRBJ2-5 TRBV28 -
CASSVDPRTATDTQYF TGTGCCAGCAGTGTTGATCCGCGGACCGCCACAGATACGCAGTATTTT - TRBJ2-3 TRBV25-1 -
CASSPSRSGRPGNEQFF TGTGCCAGCAGCCCTAGCCGTAGCGGGAGGCCGGGGAATGAGCAGTTCTTC TRBD2 TRBJ2-1 TRBV7-9 -
CASSPARGKGYTF TGCGCCAGCAGCCCCGCCCGGGGTAAAGGCTACACCTTC - TRBJ1-2 TRBV5-1 many
CASTLGGRQETQYF TGTGCCAGCACCCTGGGGGGCAGACAAGAGACCCAGTACTTC - TRBJ2-5 TRBV5-5 many
CASRGTGRYGYTF TGTGCCAGCAGGGGGACAGGGAGGTATGGCTACACCTTC TRBD1 TRBJ1-2 TRBV9 -
CASSPLGGYYGYTF TGTGCCAGCAGTCCCCTTGGAGGATACTATGGCTACACCTTC - TRBJ1-2 TRBV27 few
CASSLKSWDQPQHF TGTGCCAGCAGCTTGAAGAGCTGGGATCAGCCCCAGCATTTT - TRBJ1-5 TRBV5-8 -
CASSPMGGATYEQYF TGTGCCAGCAGCCCGATGGGGGGGGCGACCTACGAGCAGTACTTC - TRBJ2-7 TRBV5-5 many
CSARPPRIQETQYF TGCAGTGCTAGACCTCCCCGCATCCAAGAGACCCAGTACTTC - TRBJ2-5 TRBV20-1 -
CASSPGQAINEKLFF TGTGCCAGCAGCCCCGGACAGGCAATTAACGAAAAACTGTTTTTT TRBD1 TRBJ1-4 TRBV6-2/TRBV6-3 many
CAWSKGQGAEQYF TGTGCCTGGAGTAAGGGACAGGGCGCCGAGCAGTACTTC TRBD1 TRBJ2-7 TRBV30 many
CASSDLGGAGADEQFF TGTGCCAGCAGTGACCTGGGGGGAGCGGGAGCAGATGAGCAGTTCTTC TRBD2 TRBJ2-1 TRBV27 -
CASLGGGRAFF TGTGCCAGCCTTGGGGGGGGTAGGGCTTTCTTT - TRBJ1-1 TRBV2 few
CASSPRRLAGNNEQFF TGTGCCAGCAGCCCCCGTCGGCTAGCGGGTAACAATGAGCAGTTCTTC TRBD2 TRBJ2-1 TRBV13 many
CSVRTGTSGATDTQYF TGCAGCGTGCGAACCGGGACTAGCGGGGCCACAGATACGCAGTATTTT TRBD2 TRBJ2-3 TRBV29-1 few
CSAAPLASTGELFF TGCAGTGCCGCCCCGCTAGCGAGCACCGGGGAGCTGTTTTTT - TRBJ2-2 TRBV20-1 -
CASKLAGATNDEQFF TGTGCCAGCAAACTAGCGGGAGCCACGAACGATGAGCAGTTCTTC TRBD2 TRBJ2-1 TRBV28 many
CASSLGWQSGDQPQHF TGTGCCAGCAGCTTAGGTTGGCAATCCGGGGATCAGCCCCAGCATTTT - TRBJ1-5 TRBV7-9 -
CASSLASSWTQYF TGTGCCAGCAGCTTAGCGTCCTCCTGGACCCAGTACTTC - TRBJ2-5 TRBV7-2 few
CASSRPPGLAASYEQYF TGTGCCAGCAGCCGTCCCCCGGGACTAGCAGCCTCCTACGAGCAGTACTTC TRBD2 TRBJ2-7 TRBV13 -
CASSQDLGGGPGETQYF TGTGCCAGCAGCCAAGATCTCGGGGGAGGGCCAGGCGAGACCCAGTACTTC TRBD2 TRBJ2-5 TRBV2 -
CATLGLAGGDEQFF TGTGCCACCCTGGGGCTAGCGGGAGGCGATGAGCAGTTCTTC TRBD2 TRBJ2-1 TRBV10-3 -
CASSLLATEQFF TGTGCCAGCAGTCTGCTAGCGACTGAGCAGTTCTTC - TRBJ2-1 TRBV12-3/TRBV12-4 many